These 4 T cell receptor beta chains were sequenced from one sample in a study of neurological immune-mediated disorders. TCRdb independently ran MiXCR on the 5' RACE reads; one entry per CDR3 protein. Counted here are 30,000 to 50,000 distinct CDR3 sequences, approximately 7.2% occurring once; the ten biggest clones make up 5.5% to 6%. Sequencing was done on a sample of CD4+ T cells from blood. The receptors were sampled from a man in his fifties in good health.

This clonotype has at least ten counts. The rearrangement joins TRBV7-2 to TRBJ1-2, with D unresolved. This CDR3 has 15 amino acids. Deletions cut 1 base from V and 0 bases from J, with 9 bases between. The V gene's germline CDR1 is SGHTA and CDR2 FQGNSA. The DNA for the CDR3 is TGTGCCAGCAGCTTAGAGGCACAAGCTAACTATGGCTACACCTTC. Translated, it gives CASSLEAQANYGYTF.

This clonotype has a count of ten or more. The chain links TRBV6-6 to TRBJ2-1; 9 bases agree with TRBD2. CDR3 size: 17 residues. Germline CDR1 MNHNY, CDR2 SVGAGI (reference sequence). J was trimmed by 4 bases and V by 0 bases; bases with no gene match: 7. The CDR3 spells CASSYSRSSGAYNEQFF. CDR3 nucleotides: TGTGCCAGCAGTTACTCGAGGTCTAGCGGGGCATACAATGAGCAGTTCTTC.

This clonotype showed up many times. The chain uses TRBV12-3 or TRBV12-4 and TRBJ2-2, with 9 bases matching TRBD2. The ends lost 5 bases at V and 2 bases at J; junction bases unmatched: 12. The CDR3 loop spans 18 amino acids. In DNA, the CDR3 is TGTGCCAGCAGTCCGCGGGGGGGAGGCCGAACTAACACCGGGGAGCTGTTTTTT. It codes for CASSPRGGGRTNTGELFF.

The chain has TRBV7-9 and TRBJ1-5, with a weak D call TRBD1 (6 bases). V lost 1 base, J lost 4 bases, and 17 bases lay in between. The CDR3 is 17 amino acids. CDR1 is SEHNR, CDR2 FQNEAQ, per germline (reference sequence). Here the CDR3 DNA reads TGTGCCAGCAGCTTAGGGGTAGGGGGAGTCAATAATCAGCCCCAGCATTTT. The encoded protein is CASSLGVGGVNNQPQHF.